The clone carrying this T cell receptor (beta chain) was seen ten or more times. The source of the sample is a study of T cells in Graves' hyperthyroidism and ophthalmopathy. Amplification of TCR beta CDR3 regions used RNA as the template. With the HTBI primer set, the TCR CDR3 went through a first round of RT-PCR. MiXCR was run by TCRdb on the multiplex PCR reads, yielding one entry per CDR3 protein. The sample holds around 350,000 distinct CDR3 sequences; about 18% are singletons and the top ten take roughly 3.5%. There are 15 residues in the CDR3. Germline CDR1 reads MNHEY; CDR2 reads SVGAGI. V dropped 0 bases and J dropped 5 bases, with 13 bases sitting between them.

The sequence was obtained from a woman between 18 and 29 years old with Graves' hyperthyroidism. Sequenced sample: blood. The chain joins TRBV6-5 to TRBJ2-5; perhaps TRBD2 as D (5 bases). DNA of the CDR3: TGTGCCAGCAGTTACTCGTTGAATTTAGCGGAGACCCAGTACTTC. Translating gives CASSYSLNLAETQYF.